This T cell receptor (beta chain) was obtained from a study of shared clonotypes between healthy human individuals (TCRdb year 2020). With regard to the full study: The cohort included three men and a couple of women between 18 and 49 years of age. Each donor's leukapheresis produced roughly between about 0.9 and 9.5 billion PBMCs. For each donor, CD4 naive and CD4 memory were each given three plates, CD8 naive was given two plates, and CD8 memory was given one plate. Blood TCR repertoires of about five healthy adults were deeply sequenced to estimate repertoire size and the extent of clonotype sharing between individuals. Different laboratories and diverse techniques were used to prepare libraries and sequence TCR repertoires, to increase sequencing depth and limit assay-specific biases.

Taken from the germline V gene (reference sequence), the CDR1 and CDR2 loops are LNHDA and SQIVND. Clipping removes 6 bases from V and 2 bases from J, with 7 as the unmatched junction base count. The CDR3, from cysteine to phenylalanine, totals 14 residues. The read is trimmed to its CDR3 DNA, 42 bases read in frame from base 1. General study outcomes and caveats: The small number of donors limited the genetic and exposure-history diversity represented. Based on pairwise subsampling, the degree of clonotype sharing among donors was expected to be affected by sequencing depth. Larger estimated clonotype richness was generally found for naive subsets than for memory subsets. Clonotypes shared by all four sorted-subset donors showed higher generation probabilities than non-shared clonotypes. Across four donors, roughly 5.4% of naive CD4, roughly 3.4% of naive CD8, approximately 2.5% of memory CD4, and 0.4% to 0.45% of memory CD8 clonotypes were shared. Rarefaction of sorted-subset datasets indicated incomplete sequencing despite the large sequencing depth. Sampling was restricted to blood, and TCR repertoires in tissue are likely to differ from TCR repertoires in blood.

The donors were healthy, HIV-negative adults with no recently reported acute infections or vaccinations. Every donor was a Caucasian adult living in Nashville, Tennessee, USA. CD4+ T cells were enriched by magnetic negative selection, after which naive cells were positively selected on CD45RA and the negative fraction was taken as the memory subset. Blood was obtained by leukapheresis, after which PBMCs were separated by Ficoll-Histopaque density gradient centrifugation and cryopreserved in liquid nitrogen vapor phase. Analytical flow cytometry was used to check the purity and quantity of every magnetically sorted T cell population. From each sorted fraction, genomic DNA was isolated and quantified by UV absorbance on a Nanodrop 2000c. Using the deep immunoSEQ assay, TCR CDR3 regions were amplified from genomic DNA by multiplex PCR. Extracted genomic DNA from each cell subset was spread evenly across all wells of several immunoSEQ 96-well plates, with each plate serving as a replicate. For sorted subsets, roughly 0.2 ug genomic DNA, equal to about 30,000 T cell genomes, was loaded into each replicate PCR. Purified libraries were measured with a Qubit 3.0 fluorometer, size-checked on a Bioanalyzer 2100, and measured again with the KAPA Library Quantification kit. Every immunoSEQ 96-well plate was sequenced on a separate single-read 150-cycle Illumina NextSeq 550 flow cell. From the authors' description of their analysis: Because only junctional sequences without quality scores were contained in the immunoSEQ output, filtering matching that applied to full-length reads could not be performed. Sequences were annotated with PyIR, a Python wrapper for IgBLAST v1.9, using IMGT germline references to assign V/J genes and CDR3. Reads with weak V/J assignments (E-value above 1e-6), missing CDR3, stop codons, out-of-frame junctions, or ambiguous translated residues were removed. A V3J clonotype was defined by an identical inferred V gene, J gene, and CDR3 amino acid sequence. The percentage overlap between two repertoires was calculated by dividing the number of shared unique clonotypes by the size of the smaller repertoire. Three approaches were used to assess repertoire richness: RTK rarefaction, the Chao1 estimator, and Recon v2.1 estimates of unobserved clonotypes. Generation probabilities for all TCRbeta clonotypes obtained by the gDNA method from a few donors were computed using OLGA. The table was pulled from immuneACCESS by TCRdb, which kept in-frame rearrangements only. Such tables lose some clones; where checked, under half of the loss comes from unresolved V genes, and the rest has no known cause. V and J calls and clone size follow that table, whereas D and trimming were derived from the DNA. This sample is represented by around 1.5 million clones; approximately 98% of them were singletons. The top ten constitute less than 0.55% of the sample.

As to this clone: Its antigen is currently not known. No much larger clone exists at a distance of one base, and base qualities are not known.

The receptor's source is a man aged 25 to 40 in good health. This chain joins TRBV19 to TRBJ2-7, and 7 junctional nucleotides match TRBD1. The sequenced sample was naive CD4+ T cells sorted from blood. What this sample's cell subset or site label stands for: CD45RA+ positively selected. The DNA sequence is given as TGTGCCAGTAGGCCGACAGGGATCCCCTACGAGCAGTACTTC. Protein translation: CASRPTGIPYEQYF.